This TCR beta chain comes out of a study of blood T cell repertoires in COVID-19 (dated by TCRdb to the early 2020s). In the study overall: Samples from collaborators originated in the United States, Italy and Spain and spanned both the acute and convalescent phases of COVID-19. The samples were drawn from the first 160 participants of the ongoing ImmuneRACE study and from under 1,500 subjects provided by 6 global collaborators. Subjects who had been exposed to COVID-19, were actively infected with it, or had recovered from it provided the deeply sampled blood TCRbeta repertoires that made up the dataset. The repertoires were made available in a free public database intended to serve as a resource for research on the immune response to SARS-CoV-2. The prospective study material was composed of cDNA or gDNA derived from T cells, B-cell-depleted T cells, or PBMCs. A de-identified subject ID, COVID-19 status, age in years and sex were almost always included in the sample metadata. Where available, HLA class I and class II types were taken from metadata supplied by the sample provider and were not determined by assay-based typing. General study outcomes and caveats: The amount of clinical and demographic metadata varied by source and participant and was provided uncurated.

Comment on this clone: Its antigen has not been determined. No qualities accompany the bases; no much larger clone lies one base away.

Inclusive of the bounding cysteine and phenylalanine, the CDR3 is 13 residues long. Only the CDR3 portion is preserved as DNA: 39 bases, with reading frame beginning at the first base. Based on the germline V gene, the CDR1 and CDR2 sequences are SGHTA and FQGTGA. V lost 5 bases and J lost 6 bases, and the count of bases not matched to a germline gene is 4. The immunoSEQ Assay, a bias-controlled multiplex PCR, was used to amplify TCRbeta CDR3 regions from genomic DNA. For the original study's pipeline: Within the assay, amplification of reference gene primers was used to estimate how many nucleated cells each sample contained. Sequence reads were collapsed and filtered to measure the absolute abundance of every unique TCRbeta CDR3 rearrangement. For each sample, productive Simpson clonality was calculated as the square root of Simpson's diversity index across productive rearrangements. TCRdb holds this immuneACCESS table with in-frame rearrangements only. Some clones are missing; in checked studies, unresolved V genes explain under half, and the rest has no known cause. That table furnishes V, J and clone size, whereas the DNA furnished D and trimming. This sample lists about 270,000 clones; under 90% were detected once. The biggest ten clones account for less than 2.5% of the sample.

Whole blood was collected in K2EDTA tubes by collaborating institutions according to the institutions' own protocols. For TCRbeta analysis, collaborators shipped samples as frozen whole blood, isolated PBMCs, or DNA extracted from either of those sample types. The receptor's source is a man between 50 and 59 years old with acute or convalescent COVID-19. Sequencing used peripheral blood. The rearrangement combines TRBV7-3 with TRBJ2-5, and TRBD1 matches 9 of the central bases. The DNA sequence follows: TGTGCCAGCAGCCAGACAGGGGGTCAGACCCAGTACTTC. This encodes CASSQTGGQTQYF.